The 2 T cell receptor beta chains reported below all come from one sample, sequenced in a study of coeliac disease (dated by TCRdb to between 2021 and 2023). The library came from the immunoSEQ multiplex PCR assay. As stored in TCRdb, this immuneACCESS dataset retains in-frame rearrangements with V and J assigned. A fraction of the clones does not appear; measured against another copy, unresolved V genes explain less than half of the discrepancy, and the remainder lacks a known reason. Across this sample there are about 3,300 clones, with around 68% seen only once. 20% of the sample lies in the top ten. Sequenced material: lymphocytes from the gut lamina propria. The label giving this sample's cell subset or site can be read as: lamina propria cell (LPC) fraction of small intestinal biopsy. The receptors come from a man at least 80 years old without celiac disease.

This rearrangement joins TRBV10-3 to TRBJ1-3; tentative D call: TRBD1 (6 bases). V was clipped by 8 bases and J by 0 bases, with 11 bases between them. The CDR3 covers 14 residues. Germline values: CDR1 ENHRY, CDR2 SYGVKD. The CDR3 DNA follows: TGTGCCATCGGGGACACCTACTCTGGAAACACCATATATTTT. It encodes CAIGDTYSGNTIYF.

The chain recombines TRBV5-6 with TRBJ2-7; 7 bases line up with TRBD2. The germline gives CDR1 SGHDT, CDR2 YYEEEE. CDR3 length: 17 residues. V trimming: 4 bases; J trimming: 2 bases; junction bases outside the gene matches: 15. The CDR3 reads CASSDRDYQHLTYEQYF. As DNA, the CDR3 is TGTGCCAGCAGCGACCGGGACTACCAACATCTAACCTACGAGCAGTACTTC.